The clone carrying this T cell receptor (beta chain) was seen many times. These data come from a study of early T cells in non-severe SARS-CoV-2 infection. The library protocol tagged individual cDNA molecules with unique molecular identifiers. One entry per CDR3 protein, called by TCRdb with MiXCR from the 5' RACE reads. The sample holds around 57,000 distinct CDR3 sequences, roughly 6.8% seen once. Trimming removed 5 bases from V and 11 bases from J; junction bases left unmatched: 13. CDR3 size: 14 residues. Germline CDR1 reads MNHNY; CDR2 reads SVGAGI (reference sequence). The material sequenced was whole blood. This clonotype originated in an adult who was a healthcare worker with PCR-confirmed SARS-CoV-2 infection or an uninfected control (not recorded which). The chain has TRBV6-6 and TRBJ1-1; the match to TRBD1 covers 8 bases. Here the CDR3 reads CASSPNRGSIWAFF. For the CDR3, the DNA is TGTGCCAGCAGTCCCAACAGGGGGAGTATCTGGGCTTTCTTT.